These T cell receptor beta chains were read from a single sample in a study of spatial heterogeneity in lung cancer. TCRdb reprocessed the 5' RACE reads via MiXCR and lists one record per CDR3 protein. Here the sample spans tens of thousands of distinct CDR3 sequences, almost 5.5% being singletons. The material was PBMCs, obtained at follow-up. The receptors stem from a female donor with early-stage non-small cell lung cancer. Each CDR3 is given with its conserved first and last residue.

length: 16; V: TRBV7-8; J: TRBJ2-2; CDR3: CASSFTRLANTGELFF
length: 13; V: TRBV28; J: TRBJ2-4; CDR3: CASSFSAKNIQYF
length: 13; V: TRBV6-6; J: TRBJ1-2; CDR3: CASSTQGSYGYTF
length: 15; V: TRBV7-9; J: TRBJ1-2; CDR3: CASSGLDRDNYGYTF
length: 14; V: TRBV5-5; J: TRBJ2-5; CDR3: CASSWGTGQETQYF
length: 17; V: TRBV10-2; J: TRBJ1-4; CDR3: CASMRDRGRVTNEKLFF
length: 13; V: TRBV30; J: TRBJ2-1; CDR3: CAWSVLRGYEQFF
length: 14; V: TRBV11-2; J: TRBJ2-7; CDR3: CASSYRDRTYEQYF
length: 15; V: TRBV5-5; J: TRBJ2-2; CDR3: CASSLDFRNTGELFF
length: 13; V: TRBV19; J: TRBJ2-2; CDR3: CASSIDYTGELFF
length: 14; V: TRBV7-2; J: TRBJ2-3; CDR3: CASSRVSGTDTQYF
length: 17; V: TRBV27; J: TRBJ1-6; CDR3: CASRRSGTLGPYSPLHF
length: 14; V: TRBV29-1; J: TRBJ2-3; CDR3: CSGGLGQATDTQYF
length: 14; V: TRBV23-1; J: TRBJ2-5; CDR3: CASSQSGQKETQYF
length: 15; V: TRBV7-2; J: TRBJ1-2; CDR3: CASSLDFKGLRGYTF
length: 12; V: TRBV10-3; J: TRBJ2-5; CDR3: CAISPDQETQYF
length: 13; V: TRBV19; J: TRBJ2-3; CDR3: CASSLGVTDTQYF